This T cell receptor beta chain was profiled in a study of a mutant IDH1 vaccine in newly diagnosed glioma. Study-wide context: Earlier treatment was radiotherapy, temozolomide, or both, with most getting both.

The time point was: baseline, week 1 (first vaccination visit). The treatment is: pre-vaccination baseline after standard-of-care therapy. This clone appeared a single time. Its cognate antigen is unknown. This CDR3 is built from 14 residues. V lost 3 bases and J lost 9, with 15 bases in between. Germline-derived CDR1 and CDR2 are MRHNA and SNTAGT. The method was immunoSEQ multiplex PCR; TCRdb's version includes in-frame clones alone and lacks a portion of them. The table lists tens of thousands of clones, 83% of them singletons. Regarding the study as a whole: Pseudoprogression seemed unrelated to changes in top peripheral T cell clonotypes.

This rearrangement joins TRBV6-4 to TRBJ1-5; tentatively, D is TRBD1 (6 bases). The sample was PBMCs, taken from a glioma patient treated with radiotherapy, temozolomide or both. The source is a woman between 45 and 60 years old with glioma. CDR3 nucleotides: TGTGCCAGCAGTGAACAGGGCTGGCTGACGCCCCAGCATTTT. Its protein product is CASSEQGWLTPQHF.